The entry below describes one T cell receptor beta chain. This specimen belongs to a study of T cell changes during pregnancy in multiple sclerosis. The CDR3 has 15 amino acids. Trimming cost V 2 bases and J 2 bases; bases outside gene matches: 4. CDR1 and CDR2 from the germline V gene are MNHNY and SVGAGI (reference sequence). Data came from immunoSEQ multiplex PCR; TCRdb stores just in-frame clones and leaves some out. The data hold roughly 110,000 clones, with roughly 92% observed a single time. The rearrangement links TRBV6-6 to TRBJ1-2; 8 positions agree with TRBD1. This clonotype was sampled from a female donor in good health, enrolled as a control in a pregnancy study. The sequencing here drew on peripheral blood, taken in the third trimester of pregnancy. The CDR3: CASSYGRTGNYGYTF. DNA for the CDR3: TGTGCCAGCAGTTACGGAAGGACAGGGAACTATGGCTACACCTTC.